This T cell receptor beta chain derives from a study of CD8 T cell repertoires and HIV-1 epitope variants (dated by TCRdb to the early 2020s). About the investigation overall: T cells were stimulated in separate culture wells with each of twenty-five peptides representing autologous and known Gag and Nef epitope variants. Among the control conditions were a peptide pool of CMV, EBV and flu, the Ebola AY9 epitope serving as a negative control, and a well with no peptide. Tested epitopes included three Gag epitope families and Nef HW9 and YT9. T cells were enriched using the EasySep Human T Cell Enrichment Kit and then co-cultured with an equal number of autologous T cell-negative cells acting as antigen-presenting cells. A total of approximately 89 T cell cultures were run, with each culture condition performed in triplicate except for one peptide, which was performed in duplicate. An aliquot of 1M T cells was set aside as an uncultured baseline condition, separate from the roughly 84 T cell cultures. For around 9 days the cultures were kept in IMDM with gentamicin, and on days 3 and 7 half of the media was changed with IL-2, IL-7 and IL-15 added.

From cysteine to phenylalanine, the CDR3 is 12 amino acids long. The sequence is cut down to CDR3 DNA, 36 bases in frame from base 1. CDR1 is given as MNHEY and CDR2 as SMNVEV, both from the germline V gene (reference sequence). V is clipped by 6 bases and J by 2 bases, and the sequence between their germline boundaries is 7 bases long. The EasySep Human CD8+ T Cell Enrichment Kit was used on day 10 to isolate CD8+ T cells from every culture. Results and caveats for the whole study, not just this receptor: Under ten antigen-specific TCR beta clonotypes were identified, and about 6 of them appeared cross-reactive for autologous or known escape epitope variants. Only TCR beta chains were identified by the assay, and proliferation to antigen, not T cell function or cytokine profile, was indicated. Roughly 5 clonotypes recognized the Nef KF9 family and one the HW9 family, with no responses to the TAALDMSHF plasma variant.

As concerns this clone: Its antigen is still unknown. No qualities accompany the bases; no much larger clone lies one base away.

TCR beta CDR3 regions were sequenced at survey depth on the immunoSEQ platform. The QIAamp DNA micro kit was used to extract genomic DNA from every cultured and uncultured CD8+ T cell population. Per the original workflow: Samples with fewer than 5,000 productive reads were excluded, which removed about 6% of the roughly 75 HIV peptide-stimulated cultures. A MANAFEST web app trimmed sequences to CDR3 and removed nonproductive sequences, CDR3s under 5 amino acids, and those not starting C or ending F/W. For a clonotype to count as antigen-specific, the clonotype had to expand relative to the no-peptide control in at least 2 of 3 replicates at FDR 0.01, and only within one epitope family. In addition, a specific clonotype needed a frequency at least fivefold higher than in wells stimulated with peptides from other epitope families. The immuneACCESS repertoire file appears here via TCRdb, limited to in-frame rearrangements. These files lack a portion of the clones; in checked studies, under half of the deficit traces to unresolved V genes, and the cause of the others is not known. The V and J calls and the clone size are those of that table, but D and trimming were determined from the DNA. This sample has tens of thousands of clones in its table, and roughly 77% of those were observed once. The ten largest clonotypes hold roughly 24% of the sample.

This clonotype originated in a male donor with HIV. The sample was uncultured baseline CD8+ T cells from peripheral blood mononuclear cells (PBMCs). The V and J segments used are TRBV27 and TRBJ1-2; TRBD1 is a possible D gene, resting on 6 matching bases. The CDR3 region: CASRGQNYGYTF. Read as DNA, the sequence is TGTGCCAGCAGAGGACAGAACTATGGCTACACCTTC.